A selection of T cell receptor beta chains follows, all from one sample in a study of blood T cell repertoires in COVID-19. Assay: immunoSEQ multiplex PCR; the TCRdb copy retains only in-frame clones and omits some. The sample carries hundreds of thousands of clones, approximately 90% recorded once. Sequencing input: peripheral blood. The receptors shown here come from a man aged 18 to 35 with COVID-19, enrolled during active disease. Both conserved end residues are part of each CDR3. The D gene is left open where the match is weak. Clone size appears in some rows only: once, few, many, or a class for an expanded clone.

>NA|TRBV19|TRBD1|TRBJ2-3
TGTGCCAGTAGTAACGCGGACAGGTGGACAGATACGCAGTATTTT
CASSNADRWTDTQYF
>NA|TRBV5-1|NA|TRBJ1-1
TGCGCCAGCAGCTCGGTCGCGGGAGTCCTCACTGAAGCTTTCTTT
CASSSVAGVLTEAFF
>NA|TRBV29-1|NA|TRBJ2-7
TGCAGCGTTGGGCGGGCAGGAGGCTACGAGCAGTACTTC
CSVGRAGGYEQYF
>few|TRBV27|NA|TRBJ2-2
TGTGCCAGCAGTTTAAGGGGTATACTACTTAACACCGGGGAGCTGTTTTTT
CASSLRGILLNTGELFF
>NA|TRBV10-1|NA|TRBJ2-3
TGCGCCAGCAGTGAGTCTTACAACACAGATACGCAGTATTTT
CASSESYNTDTQYF
>NA|TRBV20-1|TRBD2|TRBJ2-5
TGCAGTGCTAGTAAGGGACTAGCGGGTGAAGAGACCCAGTACTTC
CSASKGLAGEETQYF
>NA|TRBV3-1/TRBV3-2|NA|TRBJ2-3
TGTGCCAGCAGCCCTACAGTCTACAGCACAGATACGCAGTATTTT
CASSPTVYSTDTQYF
>NA|TRBV24-1|NA|TRBJ1-2
TGTGCCACCAGTGACCTTAGCAAAGAGTATGGCTACACCTTC
CATSDLSKEYGYTF
>NA|TRBV20-1|NA|TRBJ2-7
TGCAGTGCTAGTCGCGGGGCGCCAGGGTACGAGCAGTACTTC
CSASRGAPGYEQYF
>NA|TRBV12-3/TRBV12-4|TRBD1|TRBJ2-2
TGTGCCAGCAGGAATTACAGGGGGAGGGAGCTGTTTTTT
CASRNYRGRELFF
>once|TRBV27|TRBD2|TRBJ2-7
TGTGCCAGCAGTCCACAAGCGGGAGTCGCGGGCGAGCAGTACTTC
CASSPQAGVAGEQYF
>NA|TRBV5-1|TRBD1|TRBJ1-1
TGCGCCAGCAGCCCAGGACAGGGAGCTGAAGCTTTCTTT
CASSPGQGAEAFF
>NA|TRBV3-1/TRBV3-2|TRBD1|TRBJ1-5
TGTGCCAGCAGCCAAGGAACGGGGACAGGGGTTCGGCCCCAGCATTTT
CASSQGTGTGVRPQHF
>once|TRBV5-1|TRBD1|TRBJ2-7
TGCGCCAGCAGCATCGACAGGGGGCAGGACGAGCAGTACTTC
CASSIDRGQDEQYF
>NA|TRBV27|NA|TRBJ1-5
TGTGCCAGCAGGGAAGGACTATCTGATCAGCCCCAGCATTTT
CASREGLSDQPQHF
>NA|TRBV27|NA|TRBJ1-1
TGTGCCGCCGCCGTCCAGTTGAACACTGAAGCTTTCTTT
CAAAVQLNTEAFF
>NA|TRBV14|TRBD1|TRBJ1-1
TGTGCCAGCAGCCAAGGGCAGGGGGCGACTGAAGCTTTCTTT
CASSQGQGATEAFF
>NA|TRBV11-2|NA|TRBJ2-5
TGTGCCAGCAGCTTCTTAATGAGTCCTCAAGAGACCCAGTACTTC
CASSFLMSPQETQYF
>NA|TRBV18|NA|TRBJ2-7
TGTGCCAGCTCACCTTATGGACAAGACTACGAGCAGTACTTC
CASSPYGQDYEQYF
>once|TRBV3-1/TRBV3-2|TRBD1|TRBJ2-3
TGTGCCAGCAGCCAGGGGACAGGGGTGGGTACGCAGTATTTT
CASSQGTGVGTQYF
>NA|TRBV19|NA|TRBJ2-6
TGTGCCAGTAGTATCGAGCTGTCTGGGGCCAACGTCCTGACTTTC
CASSIELSGANVLTF
>NA|TRBV5-4|TRBD1|TRBJ1-2
TGTGCCAGCAGCTCGGCCGGGACAGAGAACTATGGCTACACCTTC
CASSSAGTENYGYTF
>NA|TRBV5-1|TRBD1|TRBJ2-7
TGCGCCAGCACCTCGATGCCGGGACAGAACTACGAGCAGTACTTC
CASTSMPGQNYEQYF
>NA|TRBV6-5|NA|TRBJ2-2
TGTGCCTGCAGGACTATCCGCACCGGGGAGCTGTTTTTT
CACRTIRTGELFF
>NA|TRBV5-4|NA|TRBJ1-1
TGTGCCAGCAGCTTGCGGGAATGGAACACTGAAGCTTTCTTT
CASSLREWNTEAFF
>NA|TRBV30|NA|TRBJ2-5
TGTGCCTGGGGGGCGGGGAAAGAGACCCAGTACTTC
CAWGAGKETQYF
>NA|TRBV19|TRBD1|TRBJ2-7
TGTGCCAGTAGTGAAACCGGGACAGGGGGCTTCGAGCAGTACTTC
CASSETGTGGFEQYF
>NA|TRBV4-1|NA|TRBJ2-1
TGCGCCAGCAGCCGAGGGACTGGCCGCAATGAGCAGTTCTTC
CASSRGTGRNEQFF
>NA|TRBV15|NA|TRBJ2-2
TGTGCCACCAGCCTCTTTTATGCGGGCGGGGAGCTGTTTTTT
CATSLFYAGGELFF
>once|TRBV4-1|NA|TRBJ1-1
TGCGCCACCCGAGGGAACACTGAAGCTTTCTTT
CATRGNTEAFF
>NA|TRBV3-1/TRBV3-2|TRBD1|TRBJ1-5
TGTGCCAGCAGCCTCGGACAGGGCGGACAGCCCCAGCATTTT
CASSLGQGGQPQHF
>NA|TRBV5-4|TRBD1|TRBJ1-3
TGTGCCAGCAGCTTGGGACAGGGGAGCTCTGGAAACACCATATATTTT
CASSLGQGSSGNTIYF